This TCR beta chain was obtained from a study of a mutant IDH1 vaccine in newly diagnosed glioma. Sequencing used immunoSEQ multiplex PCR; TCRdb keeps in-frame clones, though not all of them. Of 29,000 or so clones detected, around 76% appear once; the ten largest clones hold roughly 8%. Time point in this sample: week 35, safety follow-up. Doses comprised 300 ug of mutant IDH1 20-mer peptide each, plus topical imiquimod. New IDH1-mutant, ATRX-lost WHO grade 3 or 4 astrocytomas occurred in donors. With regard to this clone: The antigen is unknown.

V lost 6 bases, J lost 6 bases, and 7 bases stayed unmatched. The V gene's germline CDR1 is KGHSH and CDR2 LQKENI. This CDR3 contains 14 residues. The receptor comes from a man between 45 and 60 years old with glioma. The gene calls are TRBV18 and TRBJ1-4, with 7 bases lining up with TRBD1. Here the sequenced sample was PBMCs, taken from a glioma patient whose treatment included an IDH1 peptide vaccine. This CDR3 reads CASSPRGSDEKLFF. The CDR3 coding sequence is TGTGCCAGCTCTCCCAGGGGGAGCGATGAAAAACTGTTTTTT. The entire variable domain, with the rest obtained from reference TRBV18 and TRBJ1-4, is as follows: NAGVMQNPRHLVRRRGQEARLRCSPMKGHSHVYWYRQLPEEGLKFMVYLQKENIIDESGMPKERFSAEFPKEGPSILRIQQVVRGDSAAYFCASSPRGSDEKLFFGSGTQLSVL.